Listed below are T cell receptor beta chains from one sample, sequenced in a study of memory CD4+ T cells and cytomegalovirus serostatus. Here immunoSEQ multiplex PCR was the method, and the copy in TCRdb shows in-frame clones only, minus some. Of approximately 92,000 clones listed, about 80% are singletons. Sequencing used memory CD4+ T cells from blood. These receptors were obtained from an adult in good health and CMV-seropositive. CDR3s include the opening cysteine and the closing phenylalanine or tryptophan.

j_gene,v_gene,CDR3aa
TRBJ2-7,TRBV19,CASSISNGGRTYEQYF
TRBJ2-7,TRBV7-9,CASRATSSWGEQYF
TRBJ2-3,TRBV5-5,CASSLLAGADTQYF
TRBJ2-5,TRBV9,CASSPRLAGGGETQYF
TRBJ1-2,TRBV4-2,CASSQDVGYGYGYTF
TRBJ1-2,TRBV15,CATSAGTGFGYTF
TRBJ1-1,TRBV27,CASSFSAVDNTEAFF
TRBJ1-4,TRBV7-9,CASSFHNEKLFF
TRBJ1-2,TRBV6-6,CASSYGGVDGYTF
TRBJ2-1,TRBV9,CASSVLEEQFF
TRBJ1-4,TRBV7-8,CASSGGVRAFEKLFF
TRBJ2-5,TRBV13,CASSLRTGGEETQYF
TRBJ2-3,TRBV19,CASSMGGTGGADTQYF
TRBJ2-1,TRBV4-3,CASSQDMAGGNEQFF
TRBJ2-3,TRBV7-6,CASSAQPEVDTQYF
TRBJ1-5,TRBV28,CASSLSGGDQPQHF
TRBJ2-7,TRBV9,CASSVDGRGGEQYF
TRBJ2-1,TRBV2,CASSDHLKGGPYNEQFF
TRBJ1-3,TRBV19,CASTTGTGRNGNTIYF
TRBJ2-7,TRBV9,CASSVLGESSYEQYF
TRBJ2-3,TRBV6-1,CASTGTLDTDTQYF
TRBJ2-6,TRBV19,CASRFIGASSGANVLTF
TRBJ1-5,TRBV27,CASRCPQLRGLTGYSNQPQHF
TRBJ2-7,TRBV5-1,CASTRGRTVSGSYEQYF
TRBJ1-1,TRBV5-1,CASSARVNTEAFF
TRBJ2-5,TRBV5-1,CASSLVASGGETQYF
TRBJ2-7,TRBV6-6,CASRVAGGSSYEQYF
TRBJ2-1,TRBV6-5,CASSYWGNEQFF
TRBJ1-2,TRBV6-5,CASTQFGTANYGYTF